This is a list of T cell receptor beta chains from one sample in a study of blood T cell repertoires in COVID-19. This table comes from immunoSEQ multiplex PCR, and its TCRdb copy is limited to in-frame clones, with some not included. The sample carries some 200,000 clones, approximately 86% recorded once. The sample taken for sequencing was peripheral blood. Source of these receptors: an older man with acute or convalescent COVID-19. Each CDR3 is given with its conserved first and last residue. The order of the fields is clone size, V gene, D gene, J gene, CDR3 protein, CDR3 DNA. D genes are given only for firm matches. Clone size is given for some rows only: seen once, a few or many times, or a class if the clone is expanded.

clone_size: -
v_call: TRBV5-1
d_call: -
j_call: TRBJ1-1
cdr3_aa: CASSLGGRENTEAFF
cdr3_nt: TGCGCCAGCAGCTTAGGGGGACGGGAGAACACTGAAGCTTTCTTT

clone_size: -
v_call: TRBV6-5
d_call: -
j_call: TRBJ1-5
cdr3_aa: CASRGANQPQHF
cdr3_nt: TGTGCCAGCAGGGGGGCAAATCAGCCCCAGCATTTT

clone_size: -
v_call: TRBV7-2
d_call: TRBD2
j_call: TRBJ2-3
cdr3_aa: CASSPGGGGIDTQYF
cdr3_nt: TGTGCCAGCAGCCCCGGGGGGGGCGGTATAGATACGCAGTATTTT

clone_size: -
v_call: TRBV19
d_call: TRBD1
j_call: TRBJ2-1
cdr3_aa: CATQTPGQGMNEQFF
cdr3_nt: TGTGCCACCCAGACCCCGGGACAGGGGATGAATGAGCAGTTCTTC

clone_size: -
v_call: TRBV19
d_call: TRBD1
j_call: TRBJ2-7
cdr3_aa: CASSPGQGGEQYF
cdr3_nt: TGTGCCAGTAGTCCGGGACAGGGAGGCGAGCAGTACTTC

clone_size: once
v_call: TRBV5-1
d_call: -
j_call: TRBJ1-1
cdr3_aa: CASSLAPGQSEAFF
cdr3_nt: TGCGCCAGCAGCTTGGCGCCAGGGCAATCTGAAGCTTTCTTT

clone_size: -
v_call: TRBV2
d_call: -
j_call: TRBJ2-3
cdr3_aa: CASGRGEGDTQYF
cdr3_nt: TGTGCCAGCGGGCGGGGAGAGGGGGATACGCAGTATTTT

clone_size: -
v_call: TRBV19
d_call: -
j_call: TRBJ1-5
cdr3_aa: CASSIQGYGNQPQHF
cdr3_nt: TGTGCCAGTAGTATCCAGGGTTATGGCAATCAGCCCCAGCATTTT

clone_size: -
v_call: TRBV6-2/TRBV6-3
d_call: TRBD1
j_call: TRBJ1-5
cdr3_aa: CASSYADRGLSGPQHF
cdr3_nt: TGTGCCAGCAGTTACGCTGACAGGGGACTATCAGGGCCCCAGCATTTT

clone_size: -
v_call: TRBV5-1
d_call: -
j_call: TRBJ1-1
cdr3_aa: CASSLDRAVTEAFF
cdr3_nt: TGCGCCAGCAGCTTGGACAGGGCGGTCACTGAAGCTTTCTTT

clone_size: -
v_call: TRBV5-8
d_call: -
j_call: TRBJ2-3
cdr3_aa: CANTSSGHTDTQYF
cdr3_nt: TGTGCCAATACGTCATCTGGCCACACAGATACGCAGTATTTT